This T cell receptor (beta chain) was profiled in a study of T cells after posttransplantation cyclophosphamide. Findings and caveats of the study: Donor-recipient repertoire similarity was low at 1-2 months, rising over year one. TRB clonality was highly associated with recipient CMV seropositivity and reactivation. Blood and skin or GI T cell repertoires showed limited TRB overlap.

Assay used: immunoSEQ multiplex PCR; TCRdb lists only in-frame clones, some missing. The profile shows fewer than 25,000 clones, 80% to 90% of them singletons. The CDR3 is made up of 16 amino acids. In germline, CDR1 is SGDLS, CDR2 YYNGEE. Germline trimming cut 0 bases from V and 4 bases from J; bases unmatched to any gene: 9. Note on this clone: Its specificity is unknown.

Treatment was busulfan-fludarabine conditioning, a marrow graft, and cyclophosphamide on days +3 and +4. The receptor was derived from a female patient in her thirties or forties who received an allogeneic stem cell transplant from an unrelated donor, was CMV-positive, and had no GVHD. Some T cells may possibly be graft donor cells. The sequencing here drew on PBMCs, taken after allogeneic stem cell transplant with posttransplant cyclophosphamide. The chain has TRBV9 and TRBJ1-2, with 7 bases aligning to TRBD1. The chain's CDR3 is CASSVAPDRLVYGYTF. The CDR3 DNA follows: TGTGCCAGCAGCGTAGCTCCGGACAGGCTGGTCTATGGCTACACCTTC.